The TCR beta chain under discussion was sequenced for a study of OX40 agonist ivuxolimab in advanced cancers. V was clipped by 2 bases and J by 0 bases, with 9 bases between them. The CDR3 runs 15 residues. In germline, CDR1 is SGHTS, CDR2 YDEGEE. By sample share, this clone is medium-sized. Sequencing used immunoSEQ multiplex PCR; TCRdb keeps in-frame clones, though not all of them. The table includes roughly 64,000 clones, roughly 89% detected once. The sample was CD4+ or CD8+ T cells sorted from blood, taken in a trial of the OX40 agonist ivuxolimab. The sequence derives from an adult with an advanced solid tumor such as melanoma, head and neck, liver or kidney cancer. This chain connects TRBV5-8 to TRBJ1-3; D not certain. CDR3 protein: CASSFSGSSGNTIYF. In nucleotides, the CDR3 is TGTGCCAGCAGCTTCTCGGGGAGCTCTGGAAACACCATATATTTT.